The present TCR beta chain was sequenced within a study of vaccination and CD4 T cells after COVID-19. Study as a whole: Post-vaccine sampling followed dose two by a median about 72 days (range 14 to 241).

Worth noting for this clonotype: As yet, its antigen is unknown.

The Oncomine TCR Beta short-read assay generated sequence data from the DNA of cultured CD4+ T cells. TCRdb used MiXCR to reprocess the PCR reads, holding one entry per CDR3 protein. The sample lists fewer than 20,000 distinct CDR3 sequences, 52% occurring once. CDR3 length: 14 residues. Trimming at V came to 4 bases and at J to 2 bases, leaving 5 bases not matched to a gene. Germline V CDR1 and CDR2: DFQATT, SNEGSKA (reference sequence). The treatment was: approximately nine-day PBMC culture with coronavirus spike peptide pools or control peptides (ViraFEST assay). The cultures had half their medium swapped for fresh IL-2 medium on days 3 and 7.

The rearrangement uses TRBV20-1 and TRBJ2-1; 7 bases match TRBD1. The sequence was collected from a human donor who had recovered from COVID-19. Sample: CD4+ T cells from blood, cultured in vitro, taken before SARS-CoV-2 vaccination. The CDR3 loop reads CSATDREPYNEQFF. DNA of the CDR3: TGCAGTGCTACAGACAGGGAGCCCTACAATGAGCAGTTCTTC.